The T cell receptor (beta chain) under discussion was sequenced for a study of vaccination and CD4 T cells after COVID-19. Study in general: Participants received two doses of either BNT162b2 or mRNA-1273 vaccine.

In regard to this clonotype: What it recognizes is unknown.

General study points: Vaccine-specific clones in convalescent patients were spike mono-reactive in 304 of 307 cases.

The Oncomine TCR Beta short-read assay was what sequenced the DNA obtained from cultured CD4+ T cells. TCRdb reanalysed the PCR reads using MiXCR and keeps one entry per CDR3 protein. The repertoire consists of fewer than 20,000 distinct CDR3 sequences, with about two fifths occurring once and the leading ten covering 6.5% to 8%. Treatment here: approximately nine-day PBMC culture with coronavirus spike peptide pools or control peptides (ViraFEST assay). V lost 7 bases and J 1 base, leaving 13 bases between the germline ends. This CDR3 is 14 amino acids long. From germline, CDR1 is MNHNS and CDR2 SASEGT.

Sequencing was performed on CD4+ T cells from blood, cultured in vitro, taken after SARS-CoV-2 vaccination. The gene calls are TRBV6-1 and TRBJ2-5; D is ambiguous. The clonotype was recovered from a human donor who had recovered from COVID-19. The CDR3 is CASTRYRAQETQYF. In nucleotides, the CDR3 is TGTGCCAGCACCCGATACCGGGCCCAAGAGACCCAGTACTTC.